This T cell receptor (beta chain) was sequenced in a study of T cell repertoires in cytomegalovirus infection. TCRdb re-derived calls from the reads in MiXCR, one entry per CDR3 protein. This table holds roughly 920,000 distinct CDR3 sequences, roughly 30% found once. Comments on this clonotype: The antigen is undetermined.

Study observations and caveats: Public TCR beta family frequency separated CMV-and-HLA carriers, including in an independent cohort. Across the ex vivo response, the dominant clonotypes were HLA-C-restricted CMV-specific TCR beta clonotypes.

Per germline, CDR1 LNHNV and CDR2 YYDKDF (reference sequence). Trimming removed 1 base from V and 4 bases from J, with 13 bases in between. CDR3 length: 15 amino acids. The chain uses TRBV15 and TRBJ2-5; possible D gene TRBD2, 5 bases. The input for sequencing was cultured CD8+ T cells from PBMCs, taken from culture after CMV antigen stimulation. This receptor was obtained from a human donor in good health (CMV status not recorded). Some clones in this sample may be carry-over from other donors' samples. DNA for the CDR3: TGTGCCACCAGCAGAGCGGGGATTGCCCTAGAGACCCAGTACTTC. Translated, it gives CATSRAGIALETQYF.